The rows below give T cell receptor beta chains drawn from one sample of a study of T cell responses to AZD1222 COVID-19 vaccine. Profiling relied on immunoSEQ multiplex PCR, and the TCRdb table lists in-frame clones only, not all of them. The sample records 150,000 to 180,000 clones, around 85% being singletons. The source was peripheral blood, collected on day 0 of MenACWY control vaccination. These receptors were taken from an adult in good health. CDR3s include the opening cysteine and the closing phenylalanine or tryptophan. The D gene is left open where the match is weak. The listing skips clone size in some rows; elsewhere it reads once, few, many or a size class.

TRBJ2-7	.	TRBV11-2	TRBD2	TGTGCCAGCAGCTTAGAGGCTAGCGGATCCTACGAGCAGTACTTC	CASSLEASGSYEQYF
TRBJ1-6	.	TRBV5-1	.	TGCGCCAGCAGCTCAGGTCAGGAGGAATCACCCCTCCACTTT	CASSSGQEESPLHF
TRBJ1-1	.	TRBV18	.	TGTGCCAGCTCACCACCGGTGGGCACTGAAGCTTTCTTT	CASSPPVGTEAFF
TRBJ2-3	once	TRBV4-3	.	TGCGCCAGCAGCCCCCAGGTTTCTAGTCCTTCGGATACGCAGTATTTT	CASSPQVSSPSDTQYF
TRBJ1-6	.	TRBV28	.	TGTGCCAGCAGTTTATTGGGGAATTCACCCCTCCACTTT	CASSLLGNSPLHF
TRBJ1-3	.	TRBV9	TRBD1	TGTGCCAGCAGCGTATCGGACAGGAGCTCTGGAAACACCATATATTTT	CASSVSDRSSGNTIYF
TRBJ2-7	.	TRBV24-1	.	TGTGCCACCAGCCCTCAGGGCCACGAGCAGTACTTC	CATSPQGHEQYF
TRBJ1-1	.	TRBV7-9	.	TGTGCCAGCAGCTTAGTCCCGGGGAGAGGGGCTATGAACACTGAAGCTTTCTTT	CASSLVPGRGAMNTEAFF
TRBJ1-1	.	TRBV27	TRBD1	TGTGCCAGCAGTCTGGGGCGGACAGGGGGGACTGAAGCTTTCTTT	CASSLGRTGGTEAFF
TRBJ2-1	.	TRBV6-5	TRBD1	TGTGCCAGCAGTTACTCGGGACAGGTAAAGTTCTTC	CASSYSGQVKFF
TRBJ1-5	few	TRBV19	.	TGTGCCAGTAGTATAGAGAGCAGGGTCCAGCCCCAGCATTTT	CASSIESRVQPQHF
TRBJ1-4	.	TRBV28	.	TGTGCCAGCAGTTCAGCAGGGGCCACTAATGAAAAACTGTTTTTT	CASSSAGATNEKLFF
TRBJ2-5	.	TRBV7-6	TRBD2	TGTGCCAGCAGCCTAGCGGCCCAAGAGACCCAGTACTTC	CASSLAAQETQYF
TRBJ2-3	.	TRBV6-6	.	TGTGCCAGCGGAGGGACTGCGCGGTCCGATACGCAGTATTTT	CASGGTARSDTQYF
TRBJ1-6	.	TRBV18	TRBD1	TGTGCCAGCTCACCAGGGACAGGGGGATATTCACCCCTCCACTTT	CASSPGTGGYSPLHF
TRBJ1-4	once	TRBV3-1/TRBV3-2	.	TGTGCCAGCAGCCAACAAGGGTATGAAAAACTGTTTTTT	CASSQQGYEKLFF
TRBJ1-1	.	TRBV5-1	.	TGCGCCAGCAGCTTGGACGGCCAAATTCCCACTGAAGCTTTCTTT	CASSLDGQIPTEAFF
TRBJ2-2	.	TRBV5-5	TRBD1	TGTGCCAGCAGCGGGGGGACAGGGCACTTTACCGGGGAGCTGTTTTTT	CASSGGTGHFTGELFF
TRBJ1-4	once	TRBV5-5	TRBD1	TGTGCCAGCACCTCAGGGACAGGGGGTTATGAAAAACTGTTTTTT	CASTSGTGGYEKLFF
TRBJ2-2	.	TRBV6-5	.	TGTGCCAGCAGTTCGACAGGGAACACCGGGGAGCTGTTTTTT	CASSSTGNTGELFF
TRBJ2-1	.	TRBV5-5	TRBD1	TGTGCCAGCAGCCGGGACAGAGCCTACAATGAGCAGTTCTTC	CASSRDRAYNEQFF
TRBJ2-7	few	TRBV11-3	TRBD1	TGTGCCAGCAGTTTAGAGACAGGGGATTTTAACGAGCAGTACTTC	CASSLETGDFNEQYF
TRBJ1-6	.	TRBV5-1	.	TGCGCCAGCAGCTTGGACCCCACAGGAAATAATTCACCCCTCCACTTT	CASSLDPTGNNSPLHF
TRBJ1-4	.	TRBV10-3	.	TGTGCCATCAGTGGGGCAGAAGAAAAACTGTTTTTT	CAISGAEEKLFF
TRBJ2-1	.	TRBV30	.	TGTGCCTGGAGTCAAGATAAGGATGAGCAGTTCTTC	CAWSQDKDEQFF
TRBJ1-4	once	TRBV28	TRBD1	TGTGCCAGCAGTTTAAGTGGACAGGGGGATGAAAAACTGTTTTTT	CASSLSGQGDEKLFF
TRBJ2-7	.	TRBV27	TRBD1	TGTGCCAGCAAAGAAGTCACAGGGGACTCCTACGAGCAGTACTTC	CASKEVTGDSYEQYF
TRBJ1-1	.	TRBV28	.	TGTGCCAGCAGGACCGCCGGAACTGAAGCTTTCTTT	CASRTAGTEAFF
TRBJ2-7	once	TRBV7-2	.	TGTGCCAGCAGCTTAGGGGGGACGGCAGTCTACGAGCAGTACTTC	CASSLGGTAVYEQYF
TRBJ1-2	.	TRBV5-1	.	TGCGCCAGCAGCTTGGGTTCTGGGGGATTCTTGGACTATGGCTACACCTTC	CASSLGSGGFLDYGYTF
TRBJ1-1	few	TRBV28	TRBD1	TGTGCCAGCAGAAGGGACAGGGTATTTGCTGAAGCTTTCTTT	CASRRDRVFAEAFF
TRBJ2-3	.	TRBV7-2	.	TGTGCCAGCAGCTCCCAGGGGATTCAAGCAGATACGCAGTATTTT	CASSSQGIQADTQYF
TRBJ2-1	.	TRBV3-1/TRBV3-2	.	TGTGCCAGCAGCCATGAACGGGAGGAGCAGTTCTTC	CASSHEREEQFF
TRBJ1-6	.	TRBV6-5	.	TGTGCCAGCAGTCGCCCGGACTGGAATTCACCCCTCCACTTT	CASSRPDWNSPLHF
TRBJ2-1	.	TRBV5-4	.	TGTGCCAGCACGGGCAGGGCGCGCGATAGCAATGAGCAGTTCTTC	CASTGRARDSNEQFF
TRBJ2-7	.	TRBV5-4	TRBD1	TGTGCCAGCAGCAGCCCGGGACAGGGGACCTACGAGCAGTACTTC	CASSSPGQGTYEQYF
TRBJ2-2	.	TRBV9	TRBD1	TGTGCCAGCAGCGAGACAGGGGTGAACACCGGGGAGCTGTTTTTT	CASSETGVNTGELFF
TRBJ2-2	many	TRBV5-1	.	TGCGCCAGCAGTCAGGAGGGGGCCGGGGAGCTGTTTTTT	CASSQEGAGELFF
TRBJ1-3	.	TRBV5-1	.	TGCGCCAGCAGCCGCACCACGGGAAACACCATATATTTT	CASSRTTGNTIYF
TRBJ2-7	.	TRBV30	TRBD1	TGTGCCTGGAGTGCCCAACCGGGACAGGGCTCCTACGAGCAGTACTTC	CAWSAQPGQGSYEQYF